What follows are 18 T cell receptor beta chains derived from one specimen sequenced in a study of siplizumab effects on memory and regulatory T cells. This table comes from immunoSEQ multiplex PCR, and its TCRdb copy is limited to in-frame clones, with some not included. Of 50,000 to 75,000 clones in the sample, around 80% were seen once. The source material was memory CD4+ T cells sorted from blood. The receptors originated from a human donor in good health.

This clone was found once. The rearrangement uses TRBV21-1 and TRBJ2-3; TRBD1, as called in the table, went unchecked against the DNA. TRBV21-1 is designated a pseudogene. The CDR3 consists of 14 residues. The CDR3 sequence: CASSKGRGEDTQYF. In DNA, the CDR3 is TGTGCCAGCAGCAAAGGCAGGGGCGAAGATACGCAGTATTTT.

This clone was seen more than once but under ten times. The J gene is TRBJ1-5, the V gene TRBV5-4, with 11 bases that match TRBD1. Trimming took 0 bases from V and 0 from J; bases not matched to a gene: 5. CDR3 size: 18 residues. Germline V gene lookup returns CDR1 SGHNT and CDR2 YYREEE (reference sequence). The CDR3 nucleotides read TGTGCCAGCAGCTTGGGAGGGACAGGGGGTTATAGCAATCAGCCCCAGCATTTT. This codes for CASSLGGTGGYSNQPQHF.

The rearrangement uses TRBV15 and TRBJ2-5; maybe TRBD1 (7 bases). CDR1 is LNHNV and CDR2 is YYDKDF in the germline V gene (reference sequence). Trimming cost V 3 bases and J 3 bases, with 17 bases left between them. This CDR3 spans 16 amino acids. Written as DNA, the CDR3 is TGTGCCACCAGCAGTAGACAGGGATGGGGGGAAGAGACCCAGTACTTC. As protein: CATSSRQGWGEETQYF. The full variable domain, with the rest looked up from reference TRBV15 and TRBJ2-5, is DAMVIQNPRYQVTQFGKPVTLSCSQTLNHNVMYWYQQKSSQAPKLLFHYYDKDFNNEADTPDNFQSRRPNTSFCFLDIRSPGLGDTAMYLCATSSRQGWGEETQYFGPGTRLLVL.

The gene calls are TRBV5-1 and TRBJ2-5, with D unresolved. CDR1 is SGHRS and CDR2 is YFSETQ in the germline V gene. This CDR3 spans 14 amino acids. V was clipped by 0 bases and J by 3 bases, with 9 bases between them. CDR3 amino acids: CASSLAWGKETQYF. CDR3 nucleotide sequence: TGCGCCAGCAGCTTGGCCTGGGGAAAAGAGACCCAGTACTTC. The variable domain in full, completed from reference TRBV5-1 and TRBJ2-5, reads KAGVTQTPRYLIKTRGQQVTLSCSPISGHRSVSWYQQTPGQGLQFLFEYFSETQRNKGNFPGRFSGRQFSNSRSEMNVSTLELGDSALYLCASSLAWGKETQYFGPGTRLLVL.

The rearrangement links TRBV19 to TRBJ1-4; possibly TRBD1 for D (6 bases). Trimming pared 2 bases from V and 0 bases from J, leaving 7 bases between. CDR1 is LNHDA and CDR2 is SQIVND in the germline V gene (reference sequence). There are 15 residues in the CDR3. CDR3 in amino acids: CASSIQGPTNEKLFF. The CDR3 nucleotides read TGTGCCAGTAGTATACAGGGGCCAACTAATGAAAAACTGTTTTTT.

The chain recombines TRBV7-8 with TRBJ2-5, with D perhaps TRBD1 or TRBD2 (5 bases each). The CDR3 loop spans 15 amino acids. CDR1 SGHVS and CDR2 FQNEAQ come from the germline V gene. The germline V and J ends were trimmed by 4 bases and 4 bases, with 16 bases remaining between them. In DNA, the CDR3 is TGTGCCAGCAGCTGGACTCGGACGGGGACAGAGACCCAGTACTTC. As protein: CASSWTRTGTETQYF. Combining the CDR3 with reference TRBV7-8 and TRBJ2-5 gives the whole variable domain GAGVSQSPRYKVAKRGQDVALRCDPISGHVSLFWYQQALGQGPEFLTYFQNEAQLDKSGLPSDRFFAERPEGSVSTLKIQRTQQEDSAVYLCASSWTRTGTETQYFGPGTRLLVL.

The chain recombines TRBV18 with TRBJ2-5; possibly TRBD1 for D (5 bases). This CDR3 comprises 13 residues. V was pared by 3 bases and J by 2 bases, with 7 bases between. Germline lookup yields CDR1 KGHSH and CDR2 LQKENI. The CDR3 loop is CASSPTVQETQYF. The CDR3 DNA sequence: TGTGCCAGCTCACCGACAGTACAAGAGACCCAGTACTTC.

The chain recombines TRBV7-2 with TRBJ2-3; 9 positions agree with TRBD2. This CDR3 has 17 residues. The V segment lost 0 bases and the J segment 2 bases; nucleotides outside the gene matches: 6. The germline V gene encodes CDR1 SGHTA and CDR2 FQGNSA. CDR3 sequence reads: CASSLASTSGFTDTQYF. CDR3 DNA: TGTGCCAGCAGCTTAGCGAGCACTAGCGGGTTCACAGATACGCAGTATTTT.

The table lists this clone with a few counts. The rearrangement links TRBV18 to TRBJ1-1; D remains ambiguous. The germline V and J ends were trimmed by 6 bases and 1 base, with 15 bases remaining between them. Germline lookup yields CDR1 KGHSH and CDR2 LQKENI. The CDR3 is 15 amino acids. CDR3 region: CASSPTGQANTEAFF. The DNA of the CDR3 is TGTGCCAGCTCCCCCACCGGCCAGGCGAACACTGAAGCTTTCTTT.

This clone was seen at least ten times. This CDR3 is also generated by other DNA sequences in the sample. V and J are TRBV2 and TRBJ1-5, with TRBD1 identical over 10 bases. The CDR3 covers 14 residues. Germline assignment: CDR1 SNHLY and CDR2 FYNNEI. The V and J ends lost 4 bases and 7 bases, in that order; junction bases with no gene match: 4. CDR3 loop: CASSGQGARQPQHF. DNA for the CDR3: TGTGCCAGCAGTGGACAGGGGGCAAGGCAGCCCCAGCATTTT.

For the CDR3, the DNA is TGTGCCAGCAAGGACGGGTATGGCTACACCTTC. The encoded protein is CASKDGYGYTF. This sequence joins TRBV2 and TRBJ1-2; D uncertain. The CDR3 consists of 11 residues. Trimming removed 7 bases from V and 5 bases from J, with 8 bases in between. The germline V gene encodes CDR1 SNHLY and CDR2 FYNNEI.

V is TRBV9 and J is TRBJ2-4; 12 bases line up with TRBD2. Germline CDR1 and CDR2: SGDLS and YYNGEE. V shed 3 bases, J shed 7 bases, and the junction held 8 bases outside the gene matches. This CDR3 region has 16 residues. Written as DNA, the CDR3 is TGTGCCAGCAGCGGGGGCTGGACTAGCGGGGCCAACATTCAGTACTTC. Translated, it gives CASSGGWTSGANIQYF. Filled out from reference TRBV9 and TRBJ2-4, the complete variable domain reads DSGVTQTPKHLITATGQRVTLRCSPRSGDLSVYWYQQSLDQGLQFLIQYYNGEERAKGNILERFSAQQFPDLHSELNLSSLELGDSALYFCASSGGWTSGANIQYFGAGTRLSVL.

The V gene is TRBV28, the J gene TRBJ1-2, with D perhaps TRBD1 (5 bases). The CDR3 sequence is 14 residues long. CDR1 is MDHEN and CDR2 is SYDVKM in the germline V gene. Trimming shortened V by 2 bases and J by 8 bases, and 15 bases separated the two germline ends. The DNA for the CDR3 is TGTGCCAGCAGTTTAACAGGCGTTAAGGGGGGCTACACCTTC. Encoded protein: CASSLTGVKGGYTF.

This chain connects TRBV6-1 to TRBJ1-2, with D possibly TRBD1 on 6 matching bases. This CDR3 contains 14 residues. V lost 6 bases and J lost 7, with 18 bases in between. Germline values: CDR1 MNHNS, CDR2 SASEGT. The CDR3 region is CASSTIAGAVGYTF. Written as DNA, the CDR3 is TGTGCCAGCAGCACCATCGCAGGGGCGGTTGGCTACACCTTC.

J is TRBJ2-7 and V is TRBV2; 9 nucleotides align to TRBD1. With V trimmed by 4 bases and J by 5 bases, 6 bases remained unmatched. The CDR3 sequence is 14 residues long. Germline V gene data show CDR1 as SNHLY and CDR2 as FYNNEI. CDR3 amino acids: CASSGQGEMNEQYF. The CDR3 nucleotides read TGTGCCAGCAGTGGACAGGGGGAGATGAACGAGCAGTACTTC.

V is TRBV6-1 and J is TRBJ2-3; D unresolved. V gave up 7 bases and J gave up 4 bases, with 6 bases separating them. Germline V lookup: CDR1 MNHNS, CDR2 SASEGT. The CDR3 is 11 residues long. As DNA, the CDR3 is TGTGCCAGCAATCTAGCAGATACGCAGTATTTT. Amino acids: CASNLADTQYF.

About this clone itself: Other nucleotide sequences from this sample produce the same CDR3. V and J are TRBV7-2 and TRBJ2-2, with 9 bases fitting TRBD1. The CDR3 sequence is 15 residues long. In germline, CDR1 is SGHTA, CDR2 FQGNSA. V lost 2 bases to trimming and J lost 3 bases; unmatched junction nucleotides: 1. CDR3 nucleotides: TGTGCCAGCAGCTTAACAGGGGGCCACACCGGGGAGCTGTTTTTT. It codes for CASSLTGGHTGELFF.

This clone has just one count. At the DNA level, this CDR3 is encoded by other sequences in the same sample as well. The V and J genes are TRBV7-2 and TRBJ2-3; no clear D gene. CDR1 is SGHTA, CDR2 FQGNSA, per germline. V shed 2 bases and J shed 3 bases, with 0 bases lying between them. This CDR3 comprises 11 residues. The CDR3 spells CASSLTDTQYF. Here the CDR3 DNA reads TGTGCCAGCAGCTTAACAGATACGCAGTATTTT. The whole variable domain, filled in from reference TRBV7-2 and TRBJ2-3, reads GAGVSQSPSNKVTEKGKDVELRCDPISGHTALYWYRQSLGQGLEFLIYFQGNSAPDKSGLPSDRFSAERTGGSVSTLTIQRTQQEDSAVYLCASSLTDTQYFGPGTRLTVL.